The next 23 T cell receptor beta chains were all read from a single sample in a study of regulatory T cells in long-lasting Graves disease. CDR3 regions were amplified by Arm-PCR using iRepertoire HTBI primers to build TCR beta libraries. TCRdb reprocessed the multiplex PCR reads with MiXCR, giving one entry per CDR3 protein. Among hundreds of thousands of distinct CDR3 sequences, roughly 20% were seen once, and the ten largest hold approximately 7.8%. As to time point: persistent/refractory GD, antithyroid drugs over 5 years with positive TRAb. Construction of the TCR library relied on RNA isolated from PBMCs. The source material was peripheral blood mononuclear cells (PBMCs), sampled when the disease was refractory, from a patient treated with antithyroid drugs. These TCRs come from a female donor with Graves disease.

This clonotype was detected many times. CDR3: CSARDAQGAGGGYTF. In DNA, the CDR3 is TGCAGTGCTAGAGATGCACAGGGGGCAGGTGGAGGCTACACCTTC. This chain connects TRBV20-1 to TRBJ1-2; 9 bases are shared with TRBD1. This CDR3 is 15 amino acids long. V shed 0 bases and J 8 bases; nucleotides not matched to a gene: 10. Germline V lookup: CDR1 DFQATT, CDR2 SNEGSKA (reference sequence).

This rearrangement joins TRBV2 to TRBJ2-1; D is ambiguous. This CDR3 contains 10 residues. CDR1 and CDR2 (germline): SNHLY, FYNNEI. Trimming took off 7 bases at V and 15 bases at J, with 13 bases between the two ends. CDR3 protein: CASKTDLWFF. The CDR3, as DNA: TGTGCCAGCAAAACGGACCTGTGGTTCTTC.

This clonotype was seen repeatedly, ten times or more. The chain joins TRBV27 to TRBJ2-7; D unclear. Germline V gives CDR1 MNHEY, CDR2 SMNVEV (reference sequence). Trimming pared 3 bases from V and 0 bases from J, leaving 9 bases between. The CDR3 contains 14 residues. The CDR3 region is CASSFRESSYEQYF. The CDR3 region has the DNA TGTGCCAGCAGTTTTAGGGAAAGCTCCTACGAGCAGTACTTC.

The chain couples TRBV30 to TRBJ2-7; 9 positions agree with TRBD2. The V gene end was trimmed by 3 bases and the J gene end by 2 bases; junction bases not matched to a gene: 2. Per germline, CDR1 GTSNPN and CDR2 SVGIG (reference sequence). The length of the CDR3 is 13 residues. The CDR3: CAWRLAGTYEQYF. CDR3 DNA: TGTGCCTGGAGGCTAGCGGGAACCTACGAGCAGTACTTC.

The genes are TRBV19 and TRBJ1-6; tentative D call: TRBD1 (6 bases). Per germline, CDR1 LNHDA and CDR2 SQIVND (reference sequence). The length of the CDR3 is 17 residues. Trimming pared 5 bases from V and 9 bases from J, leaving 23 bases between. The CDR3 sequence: CASSRLAGDISSSPLHF. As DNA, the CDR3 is TGTGCCAGTAGTCGATTGGCGGGGGACATTAGCAGTTCACCCCTCCACTTT.

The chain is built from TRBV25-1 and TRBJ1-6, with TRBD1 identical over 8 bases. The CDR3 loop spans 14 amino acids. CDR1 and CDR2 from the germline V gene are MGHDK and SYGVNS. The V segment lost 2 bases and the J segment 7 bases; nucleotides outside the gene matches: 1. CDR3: CASSEGQGNSPLHF. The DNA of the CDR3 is TGTGCCAGCAGTGAAGGACAGGGAAATTCACCCCTCCACTTT.

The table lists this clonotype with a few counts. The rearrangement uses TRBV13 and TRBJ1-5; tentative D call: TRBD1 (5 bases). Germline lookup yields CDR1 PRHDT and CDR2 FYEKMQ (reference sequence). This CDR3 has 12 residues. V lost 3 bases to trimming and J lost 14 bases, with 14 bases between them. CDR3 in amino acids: CASSLGQGREHF. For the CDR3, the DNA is TGTGCCAGCAGCTTGGGGCAGGGCCGGGAGCATTTT.

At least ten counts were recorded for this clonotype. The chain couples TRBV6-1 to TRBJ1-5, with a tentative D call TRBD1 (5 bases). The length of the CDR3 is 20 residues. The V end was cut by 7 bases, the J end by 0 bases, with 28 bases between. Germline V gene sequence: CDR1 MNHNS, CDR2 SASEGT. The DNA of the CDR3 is TGTGCCAGCACGGGGATCCATATTCTTGGCAGGGAGTATAGCAATCAGCCCCAGCATTTT. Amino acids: CASTGIHILGREYSNQPQHF.

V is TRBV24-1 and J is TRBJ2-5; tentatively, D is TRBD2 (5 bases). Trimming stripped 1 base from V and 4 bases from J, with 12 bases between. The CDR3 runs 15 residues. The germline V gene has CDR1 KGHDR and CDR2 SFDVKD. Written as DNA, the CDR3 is TGTGCCACCAGTGATTTAACTAGAGGCGGAGAGACCCAGTACTTC. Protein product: CATSDLTRGGETQYF.

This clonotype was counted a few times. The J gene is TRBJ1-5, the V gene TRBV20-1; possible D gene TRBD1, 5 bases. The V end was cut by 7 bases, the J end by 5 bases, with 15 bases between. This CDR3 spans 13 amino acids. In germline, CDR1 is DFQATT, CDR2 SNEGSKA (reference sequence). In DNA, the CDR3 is TGCAGTGTTTCACTGTCGGGGGATCAGCCCCAGCATTTT. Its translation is CSVSLSGDQPQHF.

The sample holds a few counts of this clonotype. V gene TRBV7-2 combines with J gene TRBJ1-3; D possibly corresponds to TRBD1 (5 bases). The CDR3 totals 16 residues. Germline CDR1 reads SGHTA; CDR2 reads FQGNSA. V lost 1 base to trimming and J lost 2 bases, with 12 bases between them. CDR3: CASSLVAGEPGNTIYF. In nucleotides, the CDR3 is TGTGCCAGCAGCTTAGTCGCGGGGGAACCTGGAAACACCATATATTTT.

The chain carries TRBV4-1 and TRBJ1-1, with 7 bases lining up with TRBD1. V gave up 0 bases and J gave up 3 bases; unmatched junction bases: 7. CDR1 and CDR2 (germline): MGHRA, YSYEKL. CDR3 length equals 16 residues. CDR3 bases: TGCGCCAGCAGCCAAGATGGGACAGCGATCCACACTGAAGCTTTCTTT. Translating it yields CASSQDGTAIHTEAFF.

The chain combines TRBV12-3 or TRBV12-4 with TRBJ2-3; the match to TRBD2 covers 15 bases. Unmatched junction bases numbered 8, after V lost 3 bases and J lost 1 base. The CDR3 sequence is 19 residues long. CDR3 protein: CASSFLGTSGRPGTDTQYF. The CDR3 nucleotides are TGTGCCAGCAGTTTCCTTGGGACTAGCGGGAGGCCCGGCACAGATACGCAGTATTTT.

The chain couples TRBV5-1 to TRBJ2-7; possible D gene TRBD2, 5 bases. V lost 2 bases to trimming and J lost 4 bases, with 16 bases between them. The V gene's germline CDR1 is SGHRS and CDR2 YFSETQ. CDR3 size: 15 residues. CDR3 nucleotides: TGCGCCAGCAGCTTCCACTCAGGCGAGGGTTACGAGCAGTACTTC. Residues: CASSFHSGEGYEQYF.

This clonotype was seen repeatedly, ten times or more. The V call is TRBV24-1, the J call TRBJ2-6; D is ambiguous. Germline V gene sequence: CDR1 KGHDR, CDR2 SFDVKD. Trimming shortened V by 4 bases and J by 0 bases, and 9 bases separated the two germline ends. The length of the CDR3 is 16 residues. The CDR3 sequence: CATSDRRDSGANVLTF. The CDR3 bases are TGTGCCACCAGTGACCGGAGAGACTCTGGGGCCAACGTCCTGACTTTC.

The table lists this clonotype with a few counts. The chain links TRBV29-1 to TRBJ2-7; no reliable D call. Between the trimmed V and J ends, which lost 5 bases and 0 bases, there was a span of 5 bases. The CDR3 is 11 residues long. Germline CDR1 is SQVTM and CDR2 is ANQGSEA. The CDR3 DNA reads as TGCAGCGTTCTCACCTCCTACGAGCAGTACTTC. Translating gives CSVLTSYEQYF.

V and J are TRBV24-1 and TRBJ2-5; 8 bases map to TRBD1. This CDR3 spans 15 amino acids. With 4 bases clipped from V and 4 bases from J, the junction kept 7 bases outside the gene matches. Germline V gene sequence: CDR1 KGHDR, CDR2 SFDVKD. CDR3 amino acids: CATSEARGRGETQYF. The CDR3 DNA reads TGTGCCACCAGTGAGGCCAGGGGGCGCGGAGAGACCCAGTACTTC.

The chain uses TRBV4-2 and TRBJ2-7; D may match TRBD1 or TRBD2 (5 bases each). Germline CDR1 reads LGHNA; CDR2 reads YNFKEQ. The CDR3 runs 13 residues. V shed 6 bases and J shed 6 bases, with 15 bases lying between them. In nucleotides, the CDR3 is TGTGCCAGCAGACCCGAGGGGTCCGCCGAGCAGTACTTC. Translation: CASRPEGSAEQYF.

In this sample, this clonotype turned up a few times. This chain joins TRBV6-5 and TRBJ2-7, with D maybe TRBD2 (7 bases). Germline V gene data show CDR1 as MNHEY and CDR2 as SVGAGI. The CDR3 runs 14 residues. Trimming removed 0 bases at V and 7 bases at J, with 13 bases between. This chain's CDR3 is CASSYSKGGREQYF. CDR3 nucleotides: TGTGCCAGCAGTTACTCGAAGGGGGGGAGAGAGCAGTACTTC.

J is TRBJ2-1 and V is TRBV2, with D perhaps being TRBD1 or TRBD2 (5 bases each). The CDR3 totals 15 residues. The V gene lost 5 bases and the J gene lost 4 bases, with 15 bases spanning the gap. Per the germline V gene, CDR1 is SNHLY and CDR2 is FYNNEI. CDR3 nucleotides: TGTGCCAGCAGTTTTGAGGGGACCCAGTACAATGAGCAGTTCTTC. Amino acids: CASSFEGTQYNEQFF.

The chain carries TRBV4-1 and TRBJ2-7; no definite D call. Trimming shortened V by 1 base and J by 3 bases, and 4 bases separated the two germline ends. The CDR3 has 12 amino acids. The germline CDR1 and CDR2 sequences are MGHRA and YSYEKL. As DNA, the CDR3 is TGCGCCAGCAGCCAAGTGGACTACGAGCAGTACTTC. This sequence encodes CASSQVDYEQYF.

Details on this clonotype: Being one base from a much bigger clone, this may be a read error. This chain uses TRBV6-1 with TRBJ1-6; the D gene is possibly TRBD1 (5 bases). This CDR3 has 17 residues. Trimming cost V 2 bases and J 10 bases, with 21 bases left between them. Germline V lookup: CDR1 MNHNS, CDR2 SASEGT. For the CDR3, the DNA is TGTGCCAGCAGTGAACCCCTCCTGGGGGGTTTATCCTCACCCCTCCACTTT. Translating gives CASSEPLLGGLSSPLHF.

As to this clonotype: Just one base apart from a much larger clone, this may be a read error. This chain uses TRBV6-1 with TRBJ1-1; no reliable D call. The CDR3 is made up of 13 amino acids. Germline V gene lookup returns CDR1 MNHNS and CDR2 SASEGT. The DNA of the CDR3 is TGTGCCAGCGGTGAAGCGATAGACACTGAAGCTTTCTTT. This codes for CASGEAIDTEAFF.